These 20 T cell receptor beta chains share one sample of origin, sequenced in a study of neurological immune-mediated disorders. One entry per CDR3 protein, called by TCRdb with MiXCR from the 5' RACE reads. Of some 65,000 distinct CDR3 sequences listed, roughly 5.5% were seen once; the top ten hold about 2.7%. The specimen was PBMCs. The receptors were gathered from a woman aged 25 to 39 with multiple sclerosis.

This clonotype appeared many times. The V call is TRBV20-1, the J call TRBJ2-5; D is possibly TRBD1 or TRBD2 (6 bases each). The CDR3 extends over 15 amino acids. Germline CDR1 reads DFQATT; CDR2 reads SNEGSKA (reference sequence). V lost 5 bases, J lost 2 bases, and 18 bases lay in between. Written as DNA, the CDR3 is TGCAGTGCTCCGTTTGCCGGGGGCATACAAGAGACCCAGTACTTC. It yields the protein CSAPFAGGIQETQYF.

This clonotype was counted ten times or more. This sequence joins TRBV28 and TRBJ2-1; 10 bases line up with TRBD1. Germline values: CDR1 MDHEN, CDR2 SYDVKM. This CDR3 is 14 amino acids long. Unmatched junction bases numbered 7, after V lost 8 bases and J lost 6 bases. CDR3 nucleotides: TGTGCCAGCGGATCAGGACAGGGGGGCAATGAGCAGTTCTTC. Its translation: CASGSGQGGNEQFF.

This clonotype has at least ten counts. V gene TRBV6-6 combines with J gene TRBJ2-7; possibly TRBD1 for D (6 bases). The CDR3 spans 13 residues. Germline loops: CDR1 MNHNY, CDR2 SVGAGI (reference sequence). V lost 5 bases to trimming and J lost 3 bases, with 11 bases between them. As DNA, the CDR3 is TGTGCCAGCAGTGAGGGGACAAGCTACGAGCAGTACTTC. Its translation: CASSEGTSYEQYF.

In its sample, this clonotype was seen a few times. The V gene is TRBV7-2, the J gene TRBJ2-1, with no clear D. The CDR3 has 14 residues. V was clipped by 6 bases and J by 5 bases, with 14 bases between them. CDR1 and CDR2 from the germline V gene are SGHTA and FQGNSA. The CDR3 DNA reads TGTGCCAGCAGTCCCAGACGGGTAAACAATGAGCAGTTCTTC. It translates to CASSPRRVNNEQFF.

This clonotype was recorded many times. V is TRBV20-1 and J is TRBJ2-3, with D hard to call. Trimming took 3 bases from V and 4 from J, leaving 14 bases between them. CDR3 size: 14 residues. In germline, CDR1 is DFQATT, CDR2 SNEGSKA (reference sequence). The CDR3 here is CSARTLGHSDTQYF. The CDR3 nucleotides are TGCAGTGCTAGGACCCTCGGCCACTCAGATACGCAGTATTTT.

Concerning this clonotype: The junction and the germline gene differ at one end; a read error may be behind it. The V gene is TRBV7-9, the J gene TRBJ1-5; D perhaps matches TRBD1 (5 bases). The germline V gene has CDR1 SEHNR and CDR2 FQNEAQ (reference sequence). There are 14 residues in the CDR3. The CDR3 DNA reads as TGTGCCAGCAGCTCGATGGGGGACGCTCAGCCCCAGAATTTT. Translating it yields CASSSMGDAQPQNF.

This clonotype was counted a few times. V is TRBV2 and J is TRBJ1-2, with 7 bases matching TRBD1. Germline V lookup: CDR1 SNHLY, CDR2 FYNNEI. The V and J ends lost 2 bases and 8 bases, in that order; junction bases with no gene match: 8. CDR3 length: 14 amino acids. CDR3 DNA sequence: TGTGCCAGCAGTGAATTAGGTACAGGGGAAGGCTACACCTTC. It yields the protein CASSELGTGEGYTF.

This clonotype has a count of ten or more. The chain joins TRBV7-2 to TRBJ1-2; 8 nucleotides match TRBD1. CDR3 length: 15 residues. The germline CDR1 and CDR2 sequences are SGHTA and FQGNSA. J was trimmed by 4 bases and V by 5 bases; bases with no gene match: 9. The CDR3 loop is CASSPNDRGVYGYTF. The CDR3 bases are TGTGCCAGCAGCCCAAACGACAGGGGAGTCTATGGCTACACCTTC.

This clonotype has at least ten counts. V gene TRBV6-2 or TRBV6-3 combines with J gene TRBJ2-1; 12 bases match TRBD2. The CDR3 has 18 amino acids. J lost 0 bases, V lost 4 bases, and 7 bases had no gene match. CDR1 is MNHEY and CDR2 is SVGEGT in the germline V gene. CDR3 residues: CASSFSGTSGLSYNEQFF. Written as DNA, the CDR3 is TGTGCCAGCAGTTTCTCCGGGACTAGCGGGCTCTCCTACAATGAGCAGTTCTTC.

This clonotype was counted ten times or more. The chain employs TRBV15 and TRBJ2-7, with TRBD1 matching 8 bases. Losses at the gene ends were 6 bases for V and 0 bases for J; bases not matched to a gene: 7. The CDR3 extends over 15 amino acids. Germline values: CDR1 LNHNV, CDR2 YYDKDF (reference sequence). The CDR3 DNA reads as TGTGCCACCAGGACAGGGGCTAGCCGCTCCTACGAGCAGTACTTC. It translates to CATRTGASRSYEQYF.

This clonotype was counted many times. Here the CDR3 DNA reads TGTGCCAGCAGCCAAGGACAGGTCACAGATACGCAGTATTTT. Protein: CASSQGQVTDTQYF. This sequence joins TRBV3-1 and TRBJ2-3; a possible D gene is TRBD1 (6 bases). The CDR3 consists of 14 residues. Germline V gene sequence: CDR1 LGHDT, CDR2 YNNKEL (reference sequence). V lost 1 base and J 2 bases, leaving 7 bases between the germline ends.

There are many counts of this clonotype. The rearrangement links TRBV27 to TRBJ1-1; a possible D gene is TRBD1 (6 bases). This CDR3 is built from 15 residues. Germline CDR1 is MNHEY and CDR2 is SMNVEV (reference sequence). V lost 0 bases and J lost 5, with 13 bases in between. In DNA, the CDR3 is TGTGCCAGCAGTTTATCTGGCAGGGGAGGGACTGAAGCTTTCTTT. Translating gives CASSLSGRGGTEAFF.

At least ten counts were recorded for this clonotype. The V gene is TRBV5-1, the J gene TRBJ1-2; D gene uncertain. Germline CDR1 reads SGHRS; CDR2 reads YFSETQ. V gave up 4 bases and J gave up 0 bases, with 10 bases separating them. The CDR3 sequence is 14 residues long. The CDR3 region is CASSPSGANYGYTF. CDR3 DNA: TGCGCCAGCAGCCCCTCCGGGGCTAACTATGGCTACACCTTC.

This clonotype was counted at least ten times. V is TRBV5-6 and J is TRBJ2-5; D unclear. Germline values: CDR1 SGHDT, CDR2 YYEEEE. V was pared by 2 bases and J by 3 bases, with 11 bases between. This CDR3 spans 14 amino acids. The CDR3 here is CASSFGRPKETQYF. DNA of the CDR3: TGTGCCAGCAGCTTCGGACGACCCAAAGAGACCCAGTACTTC.

As concerns this clonotype: The junction departs from the called germline gene at one end, perhaps through a read error. The rearrangement joins TRBV4-1 to TRBJ1-5, with 9 bases aligning to TRBD1. The CDR3 sequence is 14 residues long. The germline CDR1 and CDR2 sequences are MGHRA and YSYEKL. The CDR3 spells CASSNRGLNQPQNF. CDR3 nucleotide sequence: TGCGCCAGCAGTAACAGGGGGCTGAATCAGCCCCAGAATTTT.

This clonotype was seen repeatedly, ten times or more. This rearrangement joins TRBV29-1 to TRBJ2-3; no clear D. V was trimmed by 3 bases and J by 4 bases, leaving 8 bases between them. The CDR3 is made up of 12 amino acids. The germline gives CDR1 SQVTM, CDR2 ANQGSEA. CDR3 bases: TGCAGCGTTGACCGGTTTGCAGATACGCAGTATTTT. This sequence encodes CSVDRFADTQYF.

This clonotype was seen many times. The J gene is TRBJ1-5, the V gene TRBV20-1; D is uncertain. Germline V gene lookup returns CDR1 DFQATT and CDR2 SNEGSKA (reference sequence). Trimming took off 6 bases at V and 2 bases at J, with 17 bases between the two ends. The CDR3 length is 15 residues. DNA of the CDR3: TGCAGTGCCCGCGGAGGAGGGTACGGCAATCAGCCCCAGCATTTT. Its translation is CSARGGGYGNQPQHF.

In this sample, this clonotype turned up many times. The chain recombines TRBV15 with TRBJ1-4; perhaps TRBD1 as D (5 bases). V was trimmed by 7 bases and J by 5 bases, leaving 8 bases between them. This CDR3 is 12 amino acids long. Germline V lookup: CDR1 LNHNV, CDR2 YYDKDF (reference sequence). The CDR3 region has the DNA TGTGCCACCACACAGGCCAATGAAAAACTGTTTTTT. Translation: CATTQANEKLFF.

This clonotype was counted many times. The chain uses TRBV20-1 and TRBJ1-2; 8 bases fit TRBD1. Trimming at V came to 0 bases and at J to 4 bases, leaving 7 bases not matched to a gene. This CDR3 comprises 15 residues. CDR1 is DFQATT, CDR2 SNEGSKA, per germline (reference sequence). CDR3 sequence reads: CSARDKDRVTYGYTF. The DNA for the CDR3 is TGCAGTGCTAGAGATAAGGACAGGGTAACCTATGGCTACACCTTC.

CDR3: CASSRGALLRSNQPQHF. The DNA of the CDR3 is TGTGCCAGCAGTCGGGGGGCCTTGCTCCGTAGCAATCAGCCCCAGCATTTT. This rearrangement joins TRBV25-1 to TRBJ1-5, with D possibly TRBD1 on 6 matching bases. Trimming shortened V by 5 bases and J by 0 bases, and 17 bases separated the two germline ends. Germline values: CDR1 MGHDK, CDR2 SYGVNS. There are 17 residues in the CDR3. Looking up the rest from reference TRBV25-1 and TRBJ1-5 gives the full variable domain: EADIYQTPRYLVIGTGKKITLECSQTMGHDKMYWYQQDPGMELHLIHYSYGVNSTEKGDLSSESTVSRIRTEHFPLTLESARPSHTSQYLCASSRGALLRSNQPQHFGDGTRLSIL.